This T cell receptor beta chain is drawn from a study of blood T cell repertoires in COVID-19. Study background: From the United States, Italy and Spain came samples of acute and convalescent COVID-19. Sample material is recorded as cDNA or gDNA derived from T cells, B-cell-depleted T cells, or PBMCs.

Per the original data handling: The authors estimated nucleated cell counts from reference gene primer amplification. This table comes from immunoSEQ multiplex PCR, and its TCRdb copy is limited to in-frame clones, with some not included. For V, J and clone size, that table is used; D and trimming come from the DNA. The sample holds 30,000 to 35,000 clones, approximately 91% seen once. After removal of 1 base from V and 6 bases from J, the junction contained 10 bases not matched to a gene. From germline, CDR1 is MNHEY and CDR2 SVGAGI. This CDR3 has 16 amino acids. The sequencing sample was made of peripheral blood. This TCR derives from a human donor in a cohort sampled during active COVID-19. The J gene is TRBJ1-1, the V gene TRBV6-5, with TRBD1 identical over 8 bases. The CDR3 sequence: CASSYYRGDRGSEAFF. The CDR3 DNA reads TGTGCCAGCAGTTACTACAGGGGGGATCGGGGCTCTGAAGCTTTCTTT.